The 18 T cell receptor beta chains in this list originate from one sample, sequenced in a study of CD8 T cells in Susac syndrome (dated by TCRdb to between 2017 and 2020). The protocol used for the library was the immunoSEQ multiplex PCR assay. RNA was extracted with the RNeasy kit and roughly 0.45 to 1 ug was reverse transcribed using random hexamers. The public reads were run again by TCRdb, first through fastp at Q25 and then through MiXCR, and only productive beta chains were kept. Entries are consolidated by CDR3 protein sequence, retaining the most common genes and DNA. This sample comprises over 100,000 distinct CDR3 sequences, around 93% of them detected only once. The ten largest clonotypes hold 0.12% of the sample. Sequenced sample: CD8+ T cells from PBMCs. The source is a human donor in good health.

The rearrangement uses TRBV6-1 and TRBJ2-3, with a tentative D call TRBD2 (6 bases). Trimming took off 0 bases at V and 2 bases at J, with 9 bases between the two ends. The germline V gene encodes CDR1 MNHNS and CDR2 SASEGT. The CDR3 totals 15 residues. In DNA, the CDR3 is TGTGCCAGCAGTGAAGCCGCGGGACCCACAGATACGCAGTATTTT. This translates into CASSEAAGPTDTQYF.

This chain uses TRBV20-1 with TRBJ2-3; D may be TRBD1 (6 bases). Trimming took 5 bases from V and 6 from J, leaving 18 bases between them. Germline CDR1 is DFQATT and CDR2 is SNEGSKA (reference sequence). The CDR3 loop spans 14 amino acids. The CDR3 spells CSAQRDNSGDTQYF. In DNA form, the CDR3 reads TGCAGTGCTCAAAGGGACAACTCAGGGGATACGCAGTATTTT.

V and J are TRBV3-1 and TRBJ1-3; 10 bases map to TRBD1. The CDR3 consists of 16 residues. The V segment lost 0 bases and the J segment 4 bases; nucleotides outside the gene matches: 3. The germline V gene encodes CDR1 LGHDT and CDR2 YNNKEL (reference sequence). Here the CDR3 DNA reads TGTGCCAGCAGCCAAGAGGGGACAGGGGCCGGAAACACCATATATTTT. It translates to CASSQEGTGAGNTIYF.

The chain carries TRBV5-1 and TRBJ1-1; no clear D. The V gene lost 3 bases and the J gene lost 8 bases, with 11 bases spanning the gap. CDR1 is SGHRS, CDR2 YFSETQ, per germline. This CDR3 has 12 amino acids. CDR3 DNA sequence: TGCGCCAGCAGCTCGGGGAACCTAGAAGCTTTCTTT. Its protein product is CASSSGNLEAFF.

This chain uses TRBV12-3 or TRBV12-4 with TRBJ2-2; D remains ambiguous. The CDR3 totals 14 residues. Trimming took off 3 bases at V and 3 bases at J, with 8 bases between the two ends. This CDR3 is CASSFYEDTGELFF. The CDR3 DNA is TGTGCCAGCAGTTTTTACGAGGACACCGGGGAGCTGTTTTTT.

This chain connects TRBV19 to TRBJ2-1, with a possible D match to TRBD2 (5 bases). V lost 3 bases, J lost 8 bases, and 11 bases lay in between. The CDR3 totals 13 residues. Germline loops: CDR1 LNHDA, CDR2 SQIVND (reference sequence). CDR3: CASSMRAVDEQFF. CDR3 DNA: TGTGCCAGTAGTATGAGGGCGGTCGATGAGCAGTTCTTC. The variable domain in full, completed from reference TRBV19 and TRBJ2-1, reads DGGITQSPKYLFRKEGQNVTLSCEQNLNHDAMYWYRQDPGQGLRLIYYSQIVNDFQKGDIAEGYSVSREKKESFPLTVTSAQKNPTAFYLCASSMRAVDEQFFGPGTRLTVL.

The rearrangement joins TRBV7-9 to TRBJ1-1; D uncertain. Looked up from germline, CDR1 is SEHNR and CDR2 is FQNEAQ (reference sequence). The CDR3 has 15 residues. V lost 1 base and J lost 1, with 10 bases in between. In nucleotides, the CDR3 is TGTGCCAGCAGCTTAGGAGTGGTCGCGAACACTGAAGCTTTCTTT. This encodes CASSLGVVANTEAFF.

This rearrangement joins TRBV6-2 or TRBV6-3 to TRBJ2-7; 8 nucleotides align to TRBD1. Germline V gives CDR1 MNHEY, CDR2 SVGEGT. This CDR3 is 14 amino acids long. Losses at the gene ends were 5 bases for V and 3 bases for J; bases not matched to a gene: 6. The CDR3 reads CASSRPGQDYEQYF. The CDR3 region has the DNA TGTGCCAGCAGTCGACCGGGACAGGACTACGAGCAGTACTTC.

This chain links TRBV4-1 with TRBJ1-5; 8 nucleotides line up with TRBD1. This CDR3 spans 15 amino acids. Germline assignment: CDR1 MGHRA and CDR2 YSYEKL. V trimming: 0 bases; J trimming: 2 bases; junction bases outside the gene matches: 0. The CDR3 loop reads CASSQEDRGNQPQHF. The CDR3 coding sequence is TGCGCCAGCAGCCAAGAGGACAGGGGCAATCAGCCCCAGCATTTT.

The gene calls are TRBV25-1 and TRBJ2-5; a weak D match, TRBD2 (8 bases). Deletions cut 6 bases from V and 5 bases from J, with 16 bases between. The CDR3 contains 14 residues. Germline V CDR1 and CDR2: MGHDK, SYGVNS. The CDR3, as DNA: TGTGCCAGCAGCCGGGAGGGGGCGAGGGAGACCCAGTACTTC. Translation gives CASSREGARETQYF.

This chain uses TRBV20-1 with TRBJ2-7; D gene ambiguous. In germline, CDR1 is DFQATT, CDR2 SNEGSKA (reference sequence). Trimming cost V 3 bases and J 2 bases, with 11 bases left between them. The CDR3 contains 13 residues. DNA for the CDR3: TGCAGTGCTAGCTCTGAGGATACCTACGAGCAGTACTTC. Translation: CSASSEDTYEQYF.

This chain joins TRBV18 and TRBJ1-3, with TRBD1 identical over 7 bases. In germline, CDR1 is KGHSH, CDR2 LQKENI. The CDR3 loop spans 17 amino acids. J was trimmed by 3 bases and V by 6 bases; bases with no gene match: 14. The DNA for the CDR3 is TGTGCCAGCTCCCACTTACAACAGGGGACGAGTGGAAACACCATATATTTT. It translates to CASSHLQQGTSGNTIYF.

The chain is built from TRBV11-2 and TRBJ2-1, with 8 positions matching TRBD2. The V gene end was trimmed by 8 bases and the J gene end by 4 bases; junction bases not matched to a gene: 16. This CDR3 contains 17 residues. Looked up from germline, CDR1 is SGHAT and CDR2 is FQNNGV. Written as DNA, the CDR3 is TGTGCCAGCGTTCAACACGGGGGGGGAGTCATGTACAATGAGCAGTTCTTC. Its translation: CASVQHGGGVMYNEQFF.

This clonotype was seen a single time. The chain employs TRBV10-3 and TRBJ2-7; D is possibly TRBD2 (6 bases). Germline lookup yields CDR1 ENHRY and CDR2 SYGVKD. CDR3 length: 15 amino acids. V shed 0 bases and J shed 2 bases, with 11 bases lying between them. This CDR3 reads CAISESRGMPYEQYF. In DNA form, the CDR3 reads TGTGCCATCAGTGAGTCACGGGGGATGCCCTACGAGCAGTACTTC.

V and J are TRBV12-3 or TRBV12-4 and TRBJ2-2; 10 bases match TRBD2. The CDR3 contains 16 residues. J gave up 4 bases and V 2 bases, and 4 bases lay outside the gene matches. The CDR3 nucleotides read TGTGCCAGCAGTTTACGGCTAGCGGGAGTCACCGGGGAGCTGTTTTTT. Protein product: CASSLRLAGVTGELFF.

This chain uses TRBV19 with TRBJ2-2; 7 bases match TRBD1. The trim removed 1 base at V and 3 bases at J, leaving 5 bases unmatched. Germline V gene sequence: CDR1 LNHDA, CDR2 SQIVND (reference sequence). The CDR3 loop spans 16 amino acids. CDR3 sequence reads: CASSIGQGRYTGELFF. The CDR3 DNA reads TGTGCCAGTAGTATAGGACAGGGTCGGTACACCGGGGAGCTGTTTTTT.

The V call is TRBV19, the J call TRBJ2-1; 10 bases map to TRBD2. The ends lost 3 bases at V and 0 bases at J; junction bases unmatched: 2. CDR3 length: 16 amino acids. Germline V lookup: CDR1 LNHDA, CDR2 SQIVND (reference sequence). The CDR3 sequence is CASSILAGDSYNEQFF. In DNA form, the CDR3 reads TGTGCCAGTAGTATCCTAGCGGGGGACTCCTACAATGAGCAGTTCTTC.

CDR3 DNA sequence: TGCGCCAGCAACGAATCAGAGGTTAGGCCTCAGCCCCAGCATTTT. Its protein is CASNESEVRPQPQHF. The chain recombines TRBV5-1 with TRBJ1-5; no clear D. CDR1 and CDR2 from the germline V gene are SGHRS and YFSETQ. V lost 6 bases and J 6 bases, leaving 19 bases between the germline ends. The length of the CDR3 is 15 residues.